This is a list of T cell receptor beta chains from one sample in a study of cytomegalovirus exposure and HLA in healthy donors. TCRdb's table, derived via immunoSEQ multiplex PCR, lists solely in-frame clones and lacks some. This table has about 200,000 clones, 80% to 85% appearing once. The material sequenced was PBMCs. The source is a woman aged 50 to 60 in good health and CMV-seropositive. The CDR3 runs from the conserved cysteine through the conserved F or W. Fields, in order: CDR3 protein, CDR3 DNA, D gene, clone size, V gene, J gene, CDR3 length. A D gene is named only where the DNA matches it firmly. Clone size is not always given. Where it is, it says once, few, many or a class for expanded clones.

CDR3: CASSLGLPNTGELFF; DNA: TGTGCCAGCAGTTTAGGACTACCTAACACCGGGGAGCTGTTTTTT; D: -; size: -; V: TRBV27; J: TRBJ2-2; length: 15
CDR3: CASTGREDYGYTF; DNA: TGTGCCAGCACCGGGAGAGAGGACTATGGCTACACCTTC; D: -; size: -; V: TRBV25-1; J: TRBJ1-2; length: 13
CDR3: CASTEGGTGELFF; DNA: TGTGCCAGCACCGAAGGGGGAACCGGGGAGCTGTTTTTT; D: -; size: -; V: TRBV6-1; J: TRBJ2-2; length: 13
CDR3: CASRIQGNQPQHF; DNA: TGTGCCAGCAGGATACAGGGGAATCAGCCCCAGCATTTT; D: TRBD1; size: once; V: TRBV2; J: TRBJ1-5; length: 13
CDR3: CASSPLLSSGANGLTF; DNA: TGTGCCAGCAGTCCTCTTCTTAGCTCTGGGGCCAACGGCCTGACTTTC; D: -; size: -; V: TRBV2; J: TRBJ2-6; length: 16
CDR3: CASSLVLEEKLFF; DNA: TGTGCCAGCAGCTTAGTACTGGAGGAAAAACTGTTTTTT; D: -; size: -; V: TRBV7-9; J: TRBJ1-4; length: 13
CDR3: CASSQVPHRGETQYF; DNA: TGCGCCAGCAGCCAAGTCCCGCACAGGGGAGAGACCCAGTACTTC; D: TRBD1; size: -; V: TRBV4-1; J: TRBJ2-5; length: 15
CDR3: CASSPGDIGNTIYF; DNA: TGTGCCAGCTCACCGGGGGACATCGGAAACACCATATATTTT; D: -; size: -; V: TRBV18; J: TRBJ1-3; length: 14
CDR3: CASSPWTSGNPDTQYF; DNA: TGTGCCAGCAGCCCCTGGACTAGCGGGAACCCAGATACGCAGTATTTT; D: TRBD2; size: -; V: TRBV14; J: TRBJ2-3; length: 16
CDR3: CSGPRDREYYEQYF; DNA: TGCAGCGGTCCTCGGGACAGGGAATATTACGAGCAGTACTTC; D: TRBD1; size: -; V: TRBV29-1; J: TRBJ2-7; length: 14
CDR3: CASSPREGTLYEQYF; DNA: TGCGCCAGCAGCCCACGGGAGGGGACCCTCTACGAGCAGTACTTC; D: TRBD2; size: -; V: TRBV5-1; J: TRBJ2-7; length: 15